A selection of T cell receptor beta chains follows, all from one sample in a study of cytomegalovirus exposure and HLA in healthy donors. Some clones are missing from TCRdb's copy, which holds only in-frame ones; the method was immunoSEQ multiplex PCR. The repertoire includes under 200,000 clones, 70% to 90% of them detected once, and roughly 8.8% sits in the top ten. Sequencing input: PBMCs. All receptors come from a man between 18 and 29 years old in good health and CMV-seropositive. Both conserved end residues are part of each CDR3. D genes are given only for firm matches. Clone size is not always given. Where it is, it says once, few, many or a class for expanded clones.

>TRBV5-6|TRBJ1-6|NA|TRBD1
TGTGCCAGCAGCTTGGGGGGCAGGGGGAATTCACCCCTCCACTTT
CASSLGGRGNSPLHF
>TRBV5-1|TRBJ2-7|NA|NA
TGCGCCAGCAGCCAACAGGGTTACGAGCAGTACTTC
CASSQQGYEQYF
>TRBV6-5|TRBJ1-1|NA|NA
TGTGCCAGCACCCAGGGAGGGGGAGCTTTCTTT
CASTQGGGAFF
>TRBV2|TRBJ1-2|NA|TRBD1
TGTGCCAGCAGTGAAAGGGACAGGGGCCCCTTCTATGGCTACACCTTC
CASSERDRGPFYGYTF
>TRBV21-1|TRBJ2-2|NA|NA
TGTGCCAGCAGCAAACGGACCGGGGAGCTGTTTTTT
CASSKRTGELFF
>TRBV30|TRBJ2-5|NA|NA
TGTGCCTGGAGTGTGGTCACAGGGACGGAGACCCAGTACTTC
CAWSVVTGTETQYF
>TRBV7-8|TRBJ2-7|NA|NA
TGTGCCAGCAGTCCCCGGGACTCAAGCTCCTACGAGCAGTACTTC
CASSPRDSSSYEQYF
>TRBV6-1|TRBJ2-3|NA|NA
TGTGCCAGTTCAGAGGTGGGGGCTACAGATACGCAGTATTTT
CASSEVGATDTQYF
>TRBV7-2|TRBJ2-3|NA|TRBD2
TGTGCCAGCAGCTTAGGTTTAGCGGGGGGGGCAGATACGCAGTATTTT
CASSLGLAGGADTQYF
>TRBV7-9|TRBJ2-1|once|NA
TGTGCCAGCAGCTTATCCATTCTGAGCGGATCCGTCTACAATGAGCAGTTCTTC
CASSLSILSGSVYNEQFF
>TRBV7-2|TRBJ1-2|NA|NA
TGTGCCAGCAGCTTAGGCCGGGTTCGCGGCTACACCTTC
CASSLGRVRGYTF
>TRBV7-8|TRBJ2-5|NA|TRBD2
TGTGCCAGCACGATTGTGCGACTAGCGGGGGGCAGAGAGACCCAGTACTTC
CASTIVRLAGGRETQYF
>TRBV4-3|TRBJ2-1|NA|TRBD2
TGCGCCAGCAGCCAAGAGAACGGGGGGGCCTCCTACAATGAGCAGTTCTTC
CASSQENGGASYNEQFF
>TRBV4-1|TRBJ2-3|NA|TRBD2
TGCGCCAGCAGCCAAGAGCAGCGGGGGGGCACAGATACGCAGTATTTT
CASSQEQRGGTDTQYF
>TRBV19|TRBJ2-7|NA|NA
TGTGCCAGTAGTATCACCCAGGGTAATTATTACGAGCAGTACTTC
CASSITQGNYYEQYF
>TRBV2|TRBJ1-6|NA|NA
TGTGCCAGCAGTGAGCCAGAACCGAATTCACCCCTCCACTTT
CASSEPEPNSPLHF
>TRBV6-5|TRBJ2-2|NA|TRBD1
TGTGCCAGCAGCAACGGACAGGGGCGGACCGGGGAGCTGTTTTTT
CASSNGQGRTGELFF
>TRBV6-5|TRBJ2-7|NA|NA
TGTGCCAGCAGCCTGGACGGGAACTCCTACGAGCAGTACTTC
CASSLDGNSYEQYF
>TRBV5-1|TRBJ2-1|once|TRBD2
TGCGCCAGCAGCTATGCCCCAACTAGCGGGGGGTTACAACGCTCCTACAATGAGCAGTTCTTC
CASSYAPTSGGLQRSYNEQFF
>TRBV18|TRBJ2-7|few|TRBD1
TGTGCCAGCTCTCCGAAGGGACAGGGGGCAGGAGAGCAGTACTTC
CASSPKGQGAGEQYF
>TRBV2|TRBJ1-2|NA|NA
TGTGCCAGCAGTGAATCCTCCTCCGGGGGCTACACCTTC
CASSESSSGGYTF
>TRBV10-3|TRBJ1-2|NA|NA
TGTGCCATCAGCAAGACAGAAGGTGGCTACACCTTC
CAISKTEGGYTF
>TRBV30|TRBJ1-4|NA|NA
TGTGCCTGGAGTGTCTTTGTGGGAGAGGGTGAAAAACTGTTTTTT
CAWSVFVGEGEKLFF
>TRBV6-1|TRBJ2-1|NA|NA
TGTGCCAGCAGTGAAGGACAGGCGCCTACCGTCAATGAGCAGTTCTTC
CASSEGQAPTVNEQFF
>TRBV2|TRBJ1-1|NA|NA
TGTGCCAGCGAGGGTCCAATGAACACTGAAGCTTTCTTT
CASEGPMNTEAFF
>TRBV15|TRBJ2-5|NA|NA
TGTGCCACCAGCATACTCCAGGTTACGGAGACCCAGTACTTC
CATSILQVTETQYF
>TRBV27|TRBJ2-7|NA|TRBD1
TGTGCCAGTAGGACGGGACAGAGCAATCGGGAGCAGTACTTC
CASRTGQSNREQYF
>TRBV6-1|TRBJ1-5|NA|NA
TGTGCCAGCAGTCATATTATTGAGGCGGGTCAGCCCCAGCATTTT
CASSHIIEAGQPQHF
>TRBV7-9|TRBJ2-3|NA|TRBD2
TGTGCCAGCAGCATCACTAGCGGGGGGGCCTATAATACGCAGTATTTT
CASSITSGGAYNTQYF
>TRBV11-2|TRBJ2-7|NA|TRBD1
TGTGCCAGCAGCTGGGACAGATCCTACGAGCAGTACTTC
CASSWDRSYEQYF
>TRBV6-1|TRBJ1-3|NA|NA
TGTGCCAGCAGTGAACCAGGCTCTGGAAACACCATATATTTT
CASSEPGSGNTIYF
>TRBV7-6|TRBJ2-3|once|NA
TGTGCCAGCAGCACACCGAGAGACCCCCAGGGCACCACAGATACGCAGTATTTT
CASSTPRDPQGTTDTQYF
>TRBV7-2|TRBJ2-2|once|TRBD2
TGTGCCAGCGAAAAGGCGGGGGGGCTATGGACCGGGGAGCTGTTTTTT
CASEKAGGLWTGELFF
>TRBV10-3|TRBJ2-5|NA|TRBD1
TGTGCCACCCGACAGGGGAACAAGGAGACCCAGTACTTC
CATRQGNKETQYF
>TRBV2|TRBJ2-1|NA|TRBD2
TGTGCCAGCAGTGAAAGGACTAGCGGCTACAATGAGCAGTTCTTC
CASSERTSGYNEQFF
>TRBV10-3|TRBJ1-1|NA|NA
TGTGCCACCAGTGAACTGGCGGGGAACACTGAAGCTTTCTTT
CATSELAGNTEAFF
>TRBV4-3|TRBJ2-5|NA|TRBD2
TGCGCCAGCAGCCAAGATCCAGCGGGGGGTGGAGAGACCCAGTACTTC
CASSQDPAGGGETQYF
>TRBV6-5|TRBJ2-4|NA|TRBD2
TGTGCCAGCTGGCGGGGGGGGGCCAAAAACATTCAGTACTTC
CASWRGGAKNIQYF
>TRBV6-5|TRBJ2-7|NA|TRBD1
TGTGCCAGCAGTCTACGACCGAGGACAGGCGAGCAGTACTTC
CASSLRPRTGEQYF
>TRBV5-5|TRBJ1-3|NA|TRBD1
TGTGCCAGCAGCCCGGACAGGGGTAGTGGAAACACCATATATTTT
CASSPDRGSGNTIYF
>TRBV6-1|TRBJ1-1|NA|NA
TGTGCCAGCAGTGACTGGGGGCATGGCGAAGCTTTCTTT
CASSDWGHGEAFF
>TRBV7-9|TRBJ1-6|NA|NA
TGTGCCAGCAGCTTAGATATGAGTTCACCCCTCCACTTT
CASSLDMSSPLHF
>TRBV2|TRBJ1-6|NA|NA
TGTGCCAGCAGTGATAGGGGGAGGGGATATTCACCCCTCCACTTT
CASSDRGRGYSPLHF
>TRBV7-7|TRBJ2-5|NA|NA
TGTGCCAGCAGCCCCCCCACGCAGTGGGGGGGCGCAGAGACCCAGTACTTC
CASSPPTQWGGAETQYF
>TRBV11-2|TRBJ2-7|few|TRBD1
TGTGCCAGCAGCTCACGGGACAGGGAGATCAACGAGCAGTACTTC
CASSSRDREINEQYF
>TRBV6-6|TRBJ2-7|NA|TRBD1
TGTGCCAGCAGCCGTCGGGACAGGGTTCCCTACGAGCAGTACTTC
CASSRRDRVPYEQYF
>TRBV4-3|TRBJ1-5|NA|NA
TGCGCCAGCAGCCGGTCCGCTACAGGGTCCAGCAATCAGCCCCAGCATTTT
CASSRSATGSSNQPQHF
>TRBV11-2|TRBJ2-3|NA|TRBD1
TGTGCCAGCACCCGACAGGGAACAGATACGCAGTATTTT
CASTRQGTDTQYF
>TRBV6-1|TRBJ2-7|NA|TRBD2
TGTGCCAGCAGTGAGTTTCGGGGGGGCCTCAACGAGCAGTACTTC
CASSEFRGGLNEQYF
>TRBV5-4|TRBJ2-5|NA|TRBD1
TGTGCCAGCAGCTTGGGAAGGCTGACAGGGGGCGAAGAGACCCAGTACTTC
CASSLGRLTGGEETQYF
>TRBV2|TRBJ2-7|NA|NA
TGTGCCACTACATTCGGAGGCTACGAGCAGTACTTC
CATTFGGYEQYF
>TRBV5-6|TRBJ1-2|NA|TRBD1
TGTGCCAGCAGCTTGGCAACAGGGGGCCGACATGGCTACACCTTC
CASSLATGGRHGYTF
>TRBV4-1|TRBJ2-7|NA|NA
TGCGCCAGCAGCCAAGACCGGCTAGCCCGCTACGAGCAGTACTTC
CASSQDRLARYEQYF